This T cell receptor (beta chain) derives from a study of blood T cells in healthy people across ages. At the level of the study: About one barcoded TCR beta cDNA was captured per two T cells.

As for this clonotype: The antigen remains undetermined.

The second PCR ran about 7 to 12 cycles with a sample-barcoded 5' primer and J-beta primers. TCRdb processed the 5' RACE reads anew with MiXCR; each CDR3 protein has one entry. In the table there are approximately 810,000 distinct CDR3 sequences, more than 25% of which are singletons. Findings of the study overall: Greater diversity and more naive CD4+ cells were seen in long-lived donors than in aged donors. Strongly correlated with naive T cell percentage was TCR beta diversity.

This receptor was identified in a woman over 75 in good health. The sample consisted of blood.

The DNA for the CDR3 is TGTGCCAGCAGCCCTGGCACCAACCAGGTGGGACCCCTCCACTTT. This codes for CASSPGTNQVGPLHF. The V call is TRBV3-1, the J call TRBJ1-6; unclear D gene. The CDR3 has 15 amino acids. Germline CDR1 and CDR2: LGHDT and YNNKEL (reference sequence). V shed 4 bases and J shed 12 bases, with 19 bases lying between them. Supplemented by reference TRBV3-1 and TRBJ1-6, the full variable domain reads DTAVSQTPKYLVTQMGNDKSIKCEQNLGHDTMYWYKQDSKKFLKIMFSYNNKELIINETVPNRFSPKSPDKAHLNLHINSLELGDSAVYFCASSPGTNQVGPLHFGNGTRLTVT.